This T cell receptor beta chain emerged from a study of cytomegalovirus exposure and HLA in healthy donors. The PCR used 60 Vbeta and 13 Jbeta primers. How the authors handled the data: Unique TCR beta chains totaled 80 million to 100 million in a later count, with 8.5 million to 12 million of them shared. Some clones are missing from TCRdb's copy, which holds only in-frame ones; the method was immunoSEQ multiplex PCR. V and J calls plus clone size are reproduced from that table; the DNA served to infer D and trimming. The data hold 90,000 to 120,000 clones, with around 77% observed a single time. The germline gives CDR1 SGHAT, CDR2 FQNNGV. The CDR3 is 15 amino acids.

Material: PBMCs. This rearrangement joins TRBV11-2 to TRBJ2-5, with D possibly matching TRBD2 (6 bases). The DNA matches TRBJ2-7 better at its end, which makes the J call doubtful. This receptor was identified in a male donor in good health and CMV-seronegative. Here the CDR3 reads CASSFFIGGAYEQYF. The CDR3 bases are TGTGCCAGCAGCTTTTTTATTGGAGGGGCCTACGAGCAGTACTTC.